What follows is one TCR beta chain and its context. The antigen is undetermined. The data are from a study of T-cell memory formation after mild COVID-19. Study information: Most TCR clusters belonged to a single donor. Whole-study results and caveats: Balance between CD4 and CD8 was seen in clones contracting day 15 to 85, and a CD4+ lean was seen in later expanders. Certain responding clones were present in pre-infection memory, suggesting participation of cross-reactive memory.

Trimming removed 0 bases at V and 0 bases at J, with 7 bases between. This CDR3 has 15 amino acids. Germline V gene data show CDR1 as SGDLS and CDR2 as YYNGEE. Constant-segment-primed 5'RACE gave TCR alpha and TCR beta cDNA libraries with sample barcodes and UMIs. In TCRdb, the 5' RACE reads were re-called with MiXCR into one record per CDR3 protein. The sample yields approximately 430,000 distinct CDR3 sequences, roughly a quarter seen once. The material sequenced was PBMCs or a T cell subset sorted from them (not recorded which). The chain has TRBV9 and TRBJ2-1; no firm D call. This receptor was obtained from an adult woman who had mild COVID-19 (a few samples of this study predate the infection). Cell type and time point are not known. Here the CDR3 DNA reads TGTGCCAGCAGCGTAGGGCGTAGCTCCTACAATGAGCAGTTCTTC. Translation gives CASSVGRSSYNEQFF.